The 4 T cell receptor beta chains below all came from one sample that was sequenced in a study of response to subunit inactivated influenza vaccine. TCRdb redid the calling of the RT-PCR reads with MiXCR, one entry per CDR3 protein. The data contain a few hundred thousand distinct CDR3 sequences, just over 20% of them singletons. The sequences come from PBMCs from blood, collected about 20 months after vaccination. Receptors originate from a man aged 50 to 69 who received an inactivated influenza vaccine.

V gene TRBV6-1 combines with J gene TRBJ1-1; D is perhaps TRBD1 (5 bases). The CDR3 has 16 residues. Between the trimmed V and J ends, which lost 7 bases and 3 bases, there was a span of 21 bases. Germline CDR1 and CDR2: MNHNS and SASEGT. In nucleotides, the CDR3 is TGTGCCAGCACTACTTACCAAAGGGCAGGGCACACTGAAGCTTTCTTT. Residues: CASTTYQRAGHTEAFF.

The rearrangement links TRBV3-1 to TRBJ1-1; unclear D gene. Germline V gives CDR1 LGHDT, CDR2 YNNKEL (reference sequence). V gave up 0 bases and J gave up 4 bases, with 9 bases separating them. This CDR3 comprises 14 residues. The CDR3: CASSQENSFTEAFF. In nucleotides, the CDR3 is TGTGCCAGCAGCCAAGAAAACAGTTTCACTGAAGCTTTCTTT.

This chain uses TRBV29-1 with TRBJ2-5; a weak D match, TRBD1 (5 bases). The CDR3 consists of 13 residues. The germline CDR1 and CDR2 sequences are SQVTM and ANQGSEA. V gave up 6 bases and J gave up 2 bases, with 13 bases separating them. CDR3 in amino acids: CSVRDRIQETQYF. CDR3 in DNA: TGCAGCGTCAGGGATAGAATACAAGAGACCCAGTACTTC.

This clonotype was observed a few times. The chain employs TRBV4-2 and TRBJ2-1; 12 bases are shared with TRBD2. This CDR3 region has 17 residues. Germline V gives CDR1 LGHNA, CDR2 YNFKEQ. The V segment lost 1 base and the J segment 4 bases; nucleotides outside the gene matches: 5. For the CDR3, the DNA is TGTGCCAGCAGCCAAGTAACTAGCGGGGGGACTTACAATGAGCAGTTCTTC. Encoded protein: CASSQVTSGGTYNEQFF.